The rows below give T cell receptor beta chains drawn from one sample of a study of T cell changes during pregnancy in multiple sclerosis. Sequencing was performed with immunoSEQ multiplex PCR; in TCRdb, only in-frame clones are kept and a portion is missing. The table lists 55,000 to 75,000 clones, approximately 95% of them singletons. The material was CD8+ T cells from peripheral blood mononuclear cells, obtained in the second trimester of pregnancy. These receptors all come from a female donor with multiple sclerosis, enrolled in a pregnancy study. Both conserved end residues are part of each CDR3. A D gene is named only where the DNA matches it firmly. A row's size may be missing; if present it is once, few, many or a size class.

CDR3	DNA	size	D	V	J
CASSHRDRGRNEQFF	TGTGCCAGCAGCCACCGGGACAGGGGGCGGAATGAGCAGTTCTTC	-	TRBD1	TRBV7-9	TRBJ2-1
CASSTWTEGDQETQYF	TGTGCCAGCAGCACCTGGACAGAGGGGGACCAAGAGACCCAGTACTTC	-	-	TRBV11-2	TRBJ2-5
CASSVVGASDTQYF	TGTGCCAGCAGCGTAGTAGGGGCTTCAGATACGCAGTATTTT	-	-	TRBV9	TRBJ2-3
CASSLDRGYGYTF	TGCGCCAGCAGCTTGGACAGGGGGTATGGCTACACCTTC	-	TRBD1	TRBV5-1	TRBJ1-2
CAWTGDRVTDTQYF	TGTGCCTGGACCGGGGACAGGGTCACAGATACGCAGTATTTT	once	TRBD1	TRBV30	TRBJ2-3
CASSLAGIGKNTEAFF	TGCGCCAGCAGCTTGGCGGGGATAGGTAAGAACACTGAAGCTTTCTTT	-	-	TRBV5-1	TRBJ1-1
CASSNRGPGTQYF	TGTGCCAGCAGTAACAGGGGGCCGGGTACGCAGTATTTT	once	TRBD1	TRBV27	TRBJ2-3
CASSFPGDRQETQYF	TGTGCCAGCAGCTTTCCAGGGGACCGCCAAGAGACCCAGTACTTC	-	-	TRBV7-9	TRBJ2-5
CASRTGVDYTF	TGTGCCAGCAGGACAGGGGTTGACTACACCTTC	-	TRBD1	TRBV27	TRBJ1-2
CASSDRGAAYEQYF	TGTGCCAGCAGCGACAGGGGCGCAGCCTACGAGCAGTACTTC	-	TRBD1	TRBV27	TRBJ2-7
CASSPYRGPHEQYF	TGTGCCAGCAGCCCCTACAGGGGGCCACACGAGCAGTACTTC	once	TRBD1	TRBV9	TRBJ2-7
CAWSGPTSGFFNTGELFF	TGTGCCTGGAGTGGACCGACTAGCGGCTTTTTTAACACCGGGGAGCTGTTTTTT	-	TRBD2	TRBV30	TRBJ2-2
CASSFSHGEAFF	TGCGCCAGCAGCTTTTCTCACGGTGAAGCTTTCTTT	-	-	TRBV5-1	TRBJ1-1
CASSRNPGSGAGYTF	TGTGCCAGCAGCCGCAACCCTGGTTCAGGGGCCGGCTACACCTTC	once	-	TRBV13	TRBJ1-2
CATAIAGGSEQFF	TGTGCCACGGCGATAGCAGGGGGCTCTGAGCAGTTCTTC	-	TRBD1	TRBV19	TRBJ2-1
CASSTSGLNEQYF	TGTGCCAGCAGCACCTCCGGGTTGAACGAGCAGTACTTC	-	-	TRBV5-4	TRBJ2-7
CASMRGLNTEAFF	TGTGCCAGTATGCGGGGTTTAAACACTGAAGCTTTCTTT	-	-	TRBV19	TRBJ1-1
CASSLSPYTEAFF	TGCGCCAGCAGCTTGTCTCCGTACACTGAAGCTTTCTTT	-	-	TRBV5-1	TRBJ1-1
CASSQEGYYNEQFF	TGTGCCAGCAGTCAGGAGGGTTACTACAATGAGCAGTTCTTC	-	-	TRBV6-5	TRBJ2-1
CASSDPSGSYNEQFF	TGTGCCAGCAGCGATCCTAGCGGGAGCTACAATGAGCAGTTCTTC	-	TRBD2	TRBV7-9	TRBJ2-1
CATCRDSQETQYF	TGTGCCACGTGCCGGGACAGTCAAGAGACCCAGTACTTC	-	TRBD1	TRBV25-1	TRBJ2-5
CAISLDRNTEAFF	TGTGCCATCAGTCTGGACAGGAACACTGAAGCTTTCTTT	-	-	TRBV10-3	TRBJ1-1
CASSAAPGSPYNEQFF	TGTGCCAGCAGCGCCGCCCCGGGATCCCCCTACAATGAGCAGTTCTTC	-	-	TRBV6-4	TRBJ2-1
CASSQRPGDIEQYF	TGCGCCAGCAGTCAACGCCCAGGGGATATCGAGCAGTACTTC	-	-	TRBV23-1	TRBJ2-7
CASTRQGPNTEAFF	TGTGCCAGCACCAGACAGGGGCCCAACACTGAAGCTTTCTTT	-	TRBD1	TRBV25-1	TRBJ1-1
CASSLAGRMYNEQFF	TGTGCCAGCAGTTTGGCGGGACGGATGTACAATGAGCAGTTCTTC	-	-	TRBV27	TRBJ2-1
CAWSVSLTGELFF	TGTGCCTGGAGTGTATCTCTGACCGGGGAGCTGTTTTTT	-	-	TRBV30	TRBJ2-2
CASSEADIRNQPQHF	TGTGCCAGCAGTGAAGCGGACATTCGCAATCAGCCCCAGCATTTT	few	-	TRBV2	TRBJ1-5
CASGLGGENEQFF	TGTGCTAGTGGTTTGGGGGGGGAAAATGAGCAGTTCTTC	-	-	TRBV12-5	TRBJ2-1
CASSQDFAGGPETQYF	TGCGCCAGCAGCCAAGATTTTGCGGGAGGGCCCGAGACCCAGTACTTC	-	TRBD2	TRBV4-1	TRBJ2-5
CASSLERAYEQYF	TGTGCCAGCAGCTTGGAAAGAGCCTACGAGCAGTACTTC	-	-	TRBV5-4	TRBJ2-7
CASSDSGATDTQYF	TGTGCCAGCAGCGATAGCGGGGCCACAGATACGCAGTATTTT	-	TRBD2	TRBV5-5	TRBJ2-3
CATRAGRNTEAFF	TGTGCCACCAGGGCGGGCCGAAACACTGAAGCTTTCTTT	-	-	TRBV28	TRBJ1-1
CASRGGSSSYEQYF	TGTGCCAGCAGAGGGGGCTCGAGCTCCTACGAGCAGTACTTC	-	TRBD1	TRBV27	TRBJ2-7
CASSQPTTSTDTQYF	TGTGCCAGCTCACAACCGACTACCAGCACAGATACGCAGTATTTT	-	-	TRBV18	TRBJ2-3
CASSPGQALGEQFF	TGTGCCAGCAGTCCGGGACAGGCCTTGGGTGAGCAGTTCTTC	-	TRBD1	TRBV27	TRBJ2-1
CASSGPGGLGRETQYF	TGTGCCAGCAGCGGCCCGGGGGGACTAGGAAGAGAGACCCAGTACTTC	-	TRBD2	TRBV5-6	TRBJ2-5
CASSEPGLAGQETQYF	TGTGCCAGCAGTGAACCGGGACTAGCGGGGCAAGAGACCCAGTACTTC	-	TRBD2	TRBV2	TRBJ2-5
CASSTNRQGRKGQPQHF	TGTGCCAGCAGTACTAACCGACAGGGACGGAAAGGGCAGCCCCAGCATTTT	once	TRBD1	TRBV27	TRBJ1-5
CASSAEGEQYF	TGTGCCAGCAGCGCCGAGGGAGAGCAGTACTTC	-	-	TRBV9	TRBJ2-7
CASSIQGERRTDTQYF	TGTGCCAGTAGTATACAGGGTGAGAGACGCACAGATACGCAGTATTTT	-	-	TRBV19	TRBJ2-3
CASSLGLAGSYEQYF	TGTGCCAGCAGCTTAGGACTAGCGGGTTCCTACGAGCAGTACTTC	-	TRBD2	TRBV7-2	TRBJ2-7
CASSDGSGPRASYEQYF	TGTGCCAGTAGCGATGGGTCCGGCCCCAGGGCATCCTACGAGCAGTACTTC	once	-	TRBV19	TRBJ2-7
CASRQGSEKLFF	TGTGCCAGTCGACAGGGTTCTGAAAAACTGTTTTTT	once	TRBD1	TRBV19	TRBJ1-4
CASSLEGRVRSNQPQHF	TGTGCCAGCAGCTTAGAAGGCCGGGTACGGAGCAATCAGCCCCAGCATTTT	-	-	TRBV7-8	TRBJ1-5
CASSPQASGPYNEQFF	TGCGCCAGCAGCCCTCAGGCTAGCGGCCCCTACAATGAGCAGTTCTTC	-	TRBD2	TRBV4-1	TRBJ2-1
CASSSPGGTEAFF	TGTGCCAGCTCCTCGCCGGGGGGCACTGAAGCTTTCTTT	-	-	TRBV9	TRBJ1-1
CASIAAGSYEQYF	TGTGCCAGTATCGCGGCGGGATCCTACGAGCAGTACTTC	once	-	TRBV19	TRBJ2-7
CSVEGHRGNEAFF	TGCAGCGTTGAAGGACATCGGGGTAACGAAGCTTTCTTT	few	-	TRBV29-1	TRBJ1-1
CATSRPYINTQYF	TGTGCCACCAGCAGACCCTATATCAATACGCAGTATTTT	-	-	TRBV15	TRBJ2-3
CASSITGGGLGTEAFF	TGTGCCAGTAGTATCACGGGAGGGGGGCTGGGCACTGAAGCTTTCTTT	-	-	TRBV19	TRBJ1-1
CASSLGGTGAAKNIQYF	TGTGCCAGCAGCTTAGGCGGGACAGGGGCAGCCAAAAACATTCAGTACTTC	-	TRBD1	TRBV13	TRBJ2-4
CASSLEGDLGYGYTF	TGCGCCAGCAGCTTGGAAGGAGACCTGGGCTATGGCTACACCTTC	-	-	TRBV5-1	TRBJ1-2
CASTPGYTEAFF	TGTGCCAGCACACCTGGCTACACTGAAGCTTTCTTT	-	-	TRBV5-5	TRBJ1-1
CASSYSIDEQFF	TGTGCCAGCAGTTACTCGATAGATGAGCAGTTCTTC	-	-	TRBV6-6	TRBJ2-1
CASSLTGSSYEQYF	TGTGCCAGCAGCCTTACAGGCTCCTCATACGAGCAGTACTTC	-	-	TRBV5-4	TRBJ2-7